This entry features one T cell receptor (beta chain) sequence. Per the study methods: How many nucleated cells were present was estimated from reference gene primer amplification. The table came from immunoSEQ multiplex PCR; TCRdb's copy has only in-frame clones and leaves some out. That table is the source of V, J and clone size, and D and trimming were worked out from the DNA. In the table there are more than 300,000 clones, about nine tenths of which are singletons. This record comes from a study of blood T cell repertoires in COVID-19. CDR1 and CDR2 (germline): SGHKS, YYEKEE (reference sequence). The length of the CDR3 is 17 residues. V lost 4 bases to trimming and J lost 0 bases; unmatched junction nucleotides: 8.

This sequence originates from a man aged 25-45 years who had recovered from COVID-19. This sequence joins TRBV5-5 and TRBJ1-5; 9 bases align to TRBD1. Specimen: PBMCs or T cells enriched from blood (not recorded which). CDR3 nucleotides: TGTGCCAGCAGCCCCGGGACAGGGCGGTATAGCAATCAGCCCCAGCATTTT. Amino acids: CASSPGTGRYSNQPQHF. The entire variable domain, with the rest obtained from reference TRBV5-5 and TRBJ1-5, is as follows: DAGVTQSPTHLIKTRGQQVTLRCSPISGHKSVSWYQQVLGQGPQFIFQYYEKEERGRGNFPDRFSARQFPNYSSELNVNALLLGDSALYLCASSPGTGRYSNQPQHFGDGTRLSIL.